These T cell receptor beta chains were read from a single sample in a study of high-grade serous ovarian cancer treatment subgroups. Only in-frame clones appear in the TCRdb table, and some are missing; sequencing was by immunoSEQ multiplex PCR. The sample yields some 33,000 clones, 70% to 80% seen once. Sample: tumor tissue. The receptors shown here come from a human donor with high-grade serous ovarian cancer. Both conserved end residues are part of each CDR3. The D gene is left open where the match is weak. Not every row has a clone size; where given, it reads once, few, many or a size class.

J gene: TRBJ2-7
V gene: TRBV5-1
clone size: NA
D gene: NA
CDR3 protein: CASSLVGQGSYEQYF
CDR3 DNA: TGCGCCAGCAGCTTGGTCGGCCAGGGCTCCTACGAGCAGTACTTC

J gene: TRBJ2-7
V gene: TRBV18
clone size: NA
D gene: TRBD1
CDR3 protein: CASSKGWDRAFSYEQYF
CDR3 DNA: TGTGCCAGCTCAAAAGGCTGGGACAGGGCTTTCTCCTACGAGCAGTACTTC

J gene: TRBJ2-3
V gene: TRBV28
clone size: NA
D gene: NA
CDR3 protein: CAIRTSTDTQYF
CDR3 DNA: TGTGCCATAAGGACTAGCACAGATACGCAGTATTTT

J gene: TRBJ2-6
V gene: TRBV6-6
clone size: NA
D gene: NA
CDR3 protein: CASSPVAGANVLTF
CDR3 DNA: TGTGCCAGCAGTCCGGTGGCCGGGGCCAACGTCCTGACTTTC

J gene: TRBJ2-5
V gene: TRBV7-8
clone size: once
D gene: NA
CDR3 protein: CASSSWTALEETQYF
CDR3 DNA: TGTGCCAGCAGCTCCTGGACAGCATTGGAAGAGACCCAGTACTTC

J gene: TRBJ2-7
V gene: TRBV4-3
clone size: NA
D gene: NA
CDR3 protein: CASSQDSTVEYF
CDR3 DNA: TGCGCCAGCAGCCAAGATTCGACAGTAGAGTACTTC

J gene: TRBJ2-1
V gene: TRBV29-1
clone size: NA
D gene: NA
CDR3 protein: CSVDRGGNEQFF
CDR3 DNA: TGCAGCGTTGACAGGGGAGGAAATGAGCAGTTCTTC

J gene: TRBJ1-1
V gene: TRBV4-2
clone size: NA
D gene: NA
CDR3 protein: CASSQSKKGDGMNTEAFF
CDR3 DNA: TGTGCCAGCAGCCAATCGAAAAAGGGTGACGGCATGAACACTGAAGCTTTCTTT

J gene: TRBJ1-2
V gene: TRBV7-6
clone size: few
D gene: NA
CDR3 protein: CASSLAVAPHYGYTF
CDR3 DNA: TGTGCCAGCAGCTTAGCTGTGGCTCCCCACTATGGCTACACCTTC

J gene: TRBJ1-5
V gene: TRBV6-6
clone size: few
D gene: NA
CDR3 protein: CASSYGTRAIMLQHF
CDR3 DNA: TGTGCCAGCAGTTACGGGACACGGGCAATCATGCTCCAGCATTTT

J gene: TRBJ2-7
V gene: TRBV2
clone size: NA
D gene: NA
CDR3 protein: CASEQSYEQYF
CDR3 DNA: TGTGCCAGCGAACAGTCCTACGAGCAGTACTTC

J gene: TRBJ2-7
V gene: TRBV10-3
clone size: NA
D gene: NA
CDR3 protein: CAISRPGQGYEQYF
CDR3 DNA: TGTGCCATCAGCCGACCGGGTCAAGGCTACGAGCAGTACTTC

J gene: TRBJ2-7
V gene: TRBV7-2
clone size: once
D gene: NA
CDR3 protein: CASSSLGGSYEQYF
CDR3 DNA: TGTGCCAGCAGCTCTCTAGGCGGTTCCTACGAGCAGTACTTC

J gene: TRBJ1-3
V gene: TRBV18
clone size: NA
D gene: NA
CDR3 protein: CASSPGPGAGNTIYF
CDR3 DNA: TGTGCCAGCTCACCAGGCCCGGGGGCTGGAAACACCATATATTTT

J gene: TRBJ1-4
V gene: TRBV2
clone size: NA
D gene: NA
CDR3 protein: CASRRGQGEKLFF
CDR3 DNA: TGTGCCAGCAGGAGGGGTCAGGGTGAAAAACTGTTTTTT

J gene: TRBJ2-4
V gene: TRBV4-3
clone size: NA
D gene: NA
CDR3 protein: CASSPGGGLAKNIQYF
CDR3 DNA: TGCGCCAGCAGCCCTGGGGGCGGGCTAGCCAAAAACATTCAGTACTTC

J gene: TRBJ2-1
V gene: TRBV6-5
clone size: NA
D gene: TRBD2
CDR3 protein: CASSYRGGEQFF
CDR3 DNA: TGTGCCAGCAGTTACCGGGGGGGTGAGCAGTTCTTC

J gene: TRBJ2-7
V gene: TRBV4-3
clone size: NA
D gene: NA
CDR3 protein: CASSQDRTYEQYF
CDR3 DNA: TGCGCCAGCAGCCAAGACAGAACCTACGAGCAGTACTTC

J gene: TRBJ1-5
V gene: TRBV13
clone size: NA
D gene: NA
CDR3 protein: CASSPPDRYSNQPQHF
CDR3 DNA: TGTGCCAGCAGCCCCCCGGACCGTTATAGCAATCAGCCCCAGCATTTT

J gene: TRBJ2-7
V gene: TRBV6-6
clone size: NA
D gene: TRBD2
CDR3 protein: CASAGLAGHEQYF
CDR3 DNA: TGTGCCAGCGCTGGACTAGCGGGCCACGAGCAGTACTTC

J gene: TRBJ2-7
V gene: TRBV4-2
clone size: NA
D gene: TRBD1
CDR3 protein: CASSQPLTGIYEQYF
CDR3 DNA: TGTGCCAGCAGCCAACCTCTGACAGGGATCTACGAGCAGTACTTC

J gene: TRBJ1-5
V gene: TRBV6-5
clone size: NA
D gene: NA
CDR3 protein: CASSYGVSGRHLHF
CDR3 DNA: TGTGCCAGCAGTTACGGAGTCTCTGGGCGACATCTGCATTTT

J gene: TRBJ1-1
V gene: TRBV27
clone size: few
D gene: NA
CDR3 protein: CASSLVFYTEAFF
CDR3 DNA: TGTGCCAGCAGTTTAGTGTTTTACACTGAAGCTTTCTTT

J gene: TRBJ2-1
V gene: TRBV7-2
clone size: NA
D gene: NA
CDR3 protein: CASSSIGNNEQFF
CDR3 DNA: TGTGCCAGCAGTTCCATCGGGAACAATGAGCAGTTCTTC

J gene: TRBJ2-1
V gene: TRBV11-3
clone size: NA
D gene: NA
CDR3 protein: CASTDDSSYNEQFF
CDR3 DNA: TGTGCCAGCACCGATGACAGCTCCTACAATGAGCAGTTCTTC

J gene: TRBJ1-4
V gene: TRBV6-5
clone size: NA
D gene: NA
CDR3 protein: CASSYLKNEKLFF
CDR3 DNA: TGTGCCAGCAGTTACCTGAAGAATGAAAAACTGTTTTTT

J gene: TRBJ2-3
V gene: TRBV6-5
clone size: few
D gene: TRBD1
CDR3 protein: CASSADRGAVDTQYF
CDR3 DNA: TGTGCCAGCAGTGCGGACAGGGGCGCAGTAGATACGCAGTATTTT

J gene: TRBJ2-7
V gene: TRBV6-6
clone size: NA
D gene: NA
CDR3 protein: CASSSDGFREQYF
CDR3 DNA: TGTGCCAGCAGTTCGGACGGTTTTCGGGAGCAGTACTTC

J gene: TRBJ1-1
V gene: TRBV9
clone size: NA
D gene: NA
CDR3 protein: CASSVAGTPSEAFF
CDR3 DNA: TGTGCCAGCAGCGTAGCTGGGACCCCCTCTGAAGCTTTCTTT

J gene: TRBJ2-6
V gene: TRBV30
clone size: NA
D gene: TRBD1
CDR3 protein: CAWSVPGRGKSGANVLTF
CDR3 DNA: TGTGCCTGGAGTGTACCTGGCAGGGGGAAGTCTGGGGCCAACGTCCTGACTTTC

J gene: TRBJ1-5
V gene: TRBV4-3
clone size: NA
D gene: NA
CDR3 protein: CASSQVPGVQPQHF
CDR3 DNA: TGCGCCAGCAGCCAAGTACCAGGCGTCCAGCCCCAGCATTTT